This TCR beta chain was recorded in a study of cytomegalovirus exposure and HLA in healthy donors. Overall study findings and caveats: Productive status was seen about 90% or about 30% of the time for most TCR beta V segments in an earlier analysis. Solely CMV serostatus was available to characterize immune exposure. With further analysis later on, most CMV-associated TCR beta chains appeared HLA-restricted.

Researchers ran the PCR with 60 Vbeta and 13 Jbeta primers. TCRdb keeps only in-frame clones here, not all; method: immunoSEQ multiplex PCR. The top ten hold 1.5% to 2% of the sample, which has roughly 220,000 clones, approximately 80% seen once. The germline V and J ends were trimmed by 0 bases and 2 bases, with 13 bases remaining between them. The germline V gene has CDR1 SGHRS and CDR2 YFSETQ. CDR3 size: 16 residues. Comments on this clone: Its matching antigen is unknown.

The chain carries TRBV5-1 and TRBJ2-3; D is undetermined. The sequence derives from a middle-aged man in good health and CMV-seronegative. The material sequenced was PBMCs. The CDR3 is CASSLGLVPTTDTQYF. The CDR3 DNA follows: TGCGCCAGCAGCTTGGGTCTAGTCCCCACCACAGATACGCAGTATTTT.